A single sample gave rise to the 28 T cell receptor beta chains below, sequenced in a study of cytomegalovirus exposure and HLA in healthy donors. Vbeta (60) and Jbeta (13) primers were used in the PCR. Produced via immunoSEQ multiplex PCR; TCRdb's table is partial and in-frame only. This table has 200,000 to 250,000 clones, 75% to 85% appearing once. The specimen sequenced was PBMCs. All receptors come from a woman in her sixties or seventies in good health and CMV-seropositive.

DNA for the CDR3: TGTGCCAGCAGCCTATTCGGGGAAAACATTCAGTACTTC. Translated: CASSLFGENIQYF. The chain joins TRBV7-3 to TRBJ2-4, with a weak D call TRBD2 (5 bases). Germline V lookup: CDR1 SGHTA, CDR2 FQGTGA. This CDR3 is 13 amino acids long. The V and J ends lost 5 bases and 5 bases respectively, with 10 bases between them.

This chain uses TRBV6-5 with TRBJ1-2; 10 bases map to TRBD1. V shed 8 bases and J 5 bases; nucleotides not matched to a gene: 8. The CDR3 runs to 14 residues. Germline V gene lookup returns CDR1 MNHEY and CDR2 SVGAGI. Here the CDR3 DNA reads TGTGCCAGCCGAAGACAGGGGGCGCGGTATGGCTACACCTTC. It codes for CASRRQGARYGYTF.

The J gene is TRBJ2-7, the V gene TRBV5-1, with TRBD1 matching 7 bases. V lost 4 bases, J lost 7 bases, and 11 bases stayed unmatched. There are 14 residues in the CDR3. From germline, CDR1 is SGHRS and CDR2 YFSETQ. The CDR3 bases are TGCGCCAGCAGCACCAGGACAGGTCGTTTAGAGCAGTACTTC. This encodes CASSTRTGRLEQYF. The whole variable domain, remainder taken from reference TRBV5-1 and TRBJ2-7, is KAGVTQTPRYLIKTRGQQVTLSCSPISGHRSVSWYQQTPGQGLQFLFEYFSETQRNKGNFPGRFSGRQFSNSRSEMNVSTLELGDSALYLCASSTRTGRLEQYFGPGTRLTVT.

The genes are TRBV2 and TRBJ2-3; 8 bases are a match to TRBD1. The V gene's germline CDR1 is SNHLY and CDR2 FYNNEI. This CDR3 is built from 15 residues. V trimming: 7 bases; J trimming: 4 bases; junction bases outside the gene matches: 10. Here the CDR3 reads CASKRGTGGSDTQYF. The DNA of the CDR3 is TGTGCCAGCAAACGAGGTACAGGGGGTTCAGATACGCAGTATTTT.

This chain uses TRBV28 with TRBJ1-2, with D tentatively TRBD1 (5 bases). V lost 7 bases to trimming and J lost 5 bases, with 17 bases between them. The CDR3 length is 14 residues. Germline CDR1 and CDR2: MDHEN and SYDVKM. CDR3 DNA sequence: TGTGCCAGCACCGACAAGGGGCCGTTTTATGGCTACACCTTC. Its protein product is CASTDKGPFYGYTF.

Here the CDR3 DNA reads TGTGCCAGCAGCCGAGGACAGGGAGGTAATGAAAAACTGTTTTTT. This gives the protein CASSRGQGGNEKLFF. The chain uses TRBV5-5 and TRBJ1-4; 8 bases fit TRBD1. Losses at the gene ends were 4 bases for V and 4 bases for J; bases not matched to a gene: 6. Looked up from germline, CDR1 is SGHKS and CDR2 is YYEKEE (reference sequence). The CDR3 covers 15 residues.

The V gene is TRBV7-2, the J gene TRBJ1-2, with 7 bases lining up with TRBD1. Germline loops: CDR1 SGHTA, CDR2 FQGNSA. The CDR3 spans 12 residues. Trimming took 5 bases from V and 8 from J; bases not matched to a gene: 5. This CDR3 reads CASSADRFGYTF. In nucleotides, the CDR3 is TGTGCCAGCAGCGCGGACAGGTTCGGCTACACCTTC.

The J gene is TRBJ1-1, the V gene TRBV27, with D possibly TRBD1 on 6 matching bases. Germline V CDR1 and CDR2: MNHEY, SMNVEV (reference sequence). This CDR3 comprises 14 residues. V was trimmed by 5 bases and J by 2 bases, leaving 12 bases between them. This chain's CDR3 is CASSISGVNTEAFF. CDR3 DNA sequence: TGTGCCAGCAGTATCTCAGGGGTTAACACTGAAGCTTTCTTT.

Written as DNA, the CDR3 is TGTGCCAGTAGTACTCAGGGGGCTGAAGCTTTCTTT. This codes for CASSTQGAEAFF. The chain combines TRBV19 with TRBJ1-1; 7 bases match TRBD1. CDR1 and CDR2 from the germline V gene are LNHDA and SQIVND (reference sequence). Unmatched junction bases numbered 2, after V lost 4 bases and J lost 6 bases. There are 12 residues in the CDR3.

The chain carries TRBV5-1 and TRBJ2-3; possible D gene TRBD1, 5 bases. V was trimmed by 2 bases and J by 4 bases, leaving 14 bases between them. CDR1 and CDR2 (germline): SGHRS, YFSETQ. CDR3 length: 15 residues. CDR3 bases: TGCGCCAGCAGCTTTGTGGCAGGGATCCCAGATACGCAGTATTTT. Translation: CASSFVAGIPDTQYF.

This clone appeared a few times. The rearrangement joins TRBV7-6 to TRBJ2-2, with TRBD1 matching 7 bases. The CDR3 extends over 13 amino acids. Per germline, CDR1 SGHVS and CDR2 FNYEAQ. J gave up 12 bases and V 4 bases, and 8 bases lay outside the gene matches. In nucleotides, the CDR3 is TGTGCCAGCAGCTCACACGACAGGGAGAAGCTGTTTTTT. The encoded protein is CASSSHDREKLFF.

This clone was seen a handful of times. J is TRBJ1-4 and V is TRBV5-4; D possibly corresponds to TRBD1 (6 bases). Trimming pared 5 bases from V and 3 bases from J, leaving 14 bases between. CDR3 length equals 15 residues. CDR1 and CDR2 from the germline V gene are SGHNT and YYREEE (reference sequence). As DNA, the CDR3 is TGTGCCAGCAGTCGATCAGGGGCGGCTAATGAAAAACTGTTTTTT. Encoded protein: CASSRSGAANEKLFF.

CDR3 DNA: TGTGCCAGCAGCATAGGCGGATTGCAGTATTTT. Translation gives CASSIGGLQYF. The chain recombines TRBV7-2 with TRBJ2-3; D is unclear. This CDR3 is built from 11 residues. With 5 bases removed from V and 11 bases from J, the gap between germline ends came to 11 bases. From germline, CDR1 is SGHTA and CDR2 FQGNSA.

This chain connects TRBV6-1 to TRBJ2-1; 7 bases are shared with TRBD1. Germline V gene data show CDR1 as MNHNS and CDR2 as SASEGT. The CDR3 totals 15 residues. After removal of 5 bases from V and 4 bases from J, the junction contained 8 bases not matched to a gene. Written as DNA, the CDR3 is TGTGCCAGCAGTACTACAGGGGAGCCGTACAATGAGCAGTTCTTC. This sequence encodes CASSTTGEPYNEQFF.

This chain links TRBV7-2 with TRBJ2-4; D remains unclear. This CDR3 region has 13 residues. Germline CDR1 SGHTA, CDR2 FQGNSA. Trimming removed 6 bases at V and 7 bases at J, with 13 bases between. The CDR3, as DNA: TGTGCCAGCAGTACTAATAAGAGGAACATTCAGTACTTC. It translates to CASSTNKRNIQYF. The variable domain in full, with the rest retrieved from reference TRBV7-2 and TRBJ2-4, is GAGVSQSPSNKVTEKGKDVELRCDPISGHTALYWYRQSLGQGLEFLIYFQGNSAPDKSGLPSDRFSAERTGGSVSTLTIQRTQQEDSAVYLCASSTNKRNIQYFGAGTRLSVL.

The CDR3 nucleotides read TGTGCCAGCAGCTTCCGAGCGGGCACAGATACGCAGTATTTT. This sequence encodes CASSFRAGTDTQYF. This chain joins TRBV7-3 and TRBJ2-3, with D possibly being TRBD2 (5 bases). The CDR3 length is 14 residues. V lost 3 bases, J lost 1 base, and 8 bases lay in between. Germline V gene sequence: CDR1 SGHTA, CDR2 FQGTGA.

The chain employs TRBV10-3 and TRBJ2-7, with D tentatively TRBD2 (5 bases). Germline V gene data show CDR1 as ENHRY and CDR2 as SYGVKD. The CDR3 is 14 amino acids. The germline V and J ends were trimmed by 3 bases and 5 bases, with 14 bases remaining between them. For the CDR3, the DNA is TGTGCCATCAGTGACTCCAGAGGGTACCACGAGCAGTACTTC. Protein sequence: CAISDSRGYHEQYF.

The chain combines TRBV5-1 with TRBJ1-1, with 8 positions matching TRBD1. CDR3 length: 15 amino acids. Trimming took 4 bases from V and 1 from J; bases not matched to a gene: 6. Germline V gene sequence: CDR1 SGHRS, CDR2 YFSETQ. CDR3 residues: CASSPPTGANTEAFF. The CDR3 DNA reads TGCGCCAGCAGCCCCCCGACAGGGGCGAACACTGAAGCTTTCTTT.

This chain joins TRBV15 and TRBJ2-7, with D maybe TRBD2 (5 bases). This CDR3 has 17 amino acids. CDR1 LNHNV and CDR2 YYDKDF come from the germline V gene (reference sequence). Trimming removed 0 bases from V and 3 bases from J, with 18 bases in between. DNA of the CDR3: TGTGCCACCAGCAGAGAAGGGCCGTTGAGGGTTGGCTACGAGCAGTACTTC. It is translated as CATSREGPLRVGYEQYF. The variable domain in full, with the rest retrieved from reference TRBV15 and TRBJ2-7, is DAMVIQNPRYQVTQFGKPVTLSCSQTLNHNVMYWYQQKSSQAPKLLFHYYDKDFNNEADTPDNFQSRRPNTSFCFLDIRSPGLGDTAMYLCATSREGPLRVGYEQYFGPGTRLTVT.

The chain uses TRBV28 and TRBJ2-5; a possible D gene is TRBD2 (6 bases). CDR1 and CDR2 from the germline V gene are MDHEN and SYDVKM. This CDR3 comprises 13 residues. Trimming shortened V by 5 bases and J by 7 bases, and 14 bases separated the two germline ends. The DNA for the CDR3 is TGTGCCAGCAGTCTCCCACCCGGGAGGACCCAGTACTTC. This gives the protein CASSLPPGRTQYF.

The chain has TRBV19 and TRBJ2-6; no clear D gene. Germline assignment: CDR1 LNHDA and CDR2 SQIVND (reference sequence). V was trimmed by 10 bases and J by 0 bases, leaving 16 bases between them. The CDR3 runs to 16 residues. The CDR3 DNA follows: TGTGCCACCAGGTCAGCAGAGAGCTCTGGGGCCAACGTCCTGACTTTC. The encoded protein is CATRSAESSGANVLTF. Full variable domain (remainder filled in from reference TRBV19 and TRBJ2-6): DGGITQSPKYLFRKEGQNVTLSCEQNLNHDAMYWYRQDPGQGLRLIYYSQIVNDFQKGDIAEGYSVSREKKESFPLTVTSAQKNPTAFYLCATRSAESSGANVLTFGAGSRLTVL.

The chain is built from TRBV19 and TRBJ2-5; D gene ambiguous. Trimming left V 3 bases short and J 0 bases short, with 5 bases between. Germline CDR1 LNHDA, CDR2 SQIVND (reference sequence). The CDR3 is 13 residues long. The CDR3 DNA reads as TGTGCCAGTAGTATCCAGAACCAAGAGACCCAGTACTTC. Protein: CASSIQNQETQYF.

V is TRBV27 and J is TRBJ2-2; 11 bases are shared with TRBD1. The V gene end was trimmed by 6 bases and the J gene end by 6 bases; junction bases not matched to a gene: 9. This CDR3 has 16 residues. Per germline, CDR1 MNHEY and CDR2 SMNVEV (reference sequence). CDR3 residues: CASSKFGQGAAGELFF. Here the CDR3 DNA reads TGTGCCAGCAGCAAATTCGGACAGGGGGCGGCCGGGGAGCTGTTTTTT.

This clone has just a few counts. This chain's CDR3 is CASSVTLGVSLGNTIYF. DNA for the CDR3: TGTGCCAGCAGCGTCACCTTAGGGGTGTCTCTTGGAAACACCATATATTTT. The rearrangement uses TRBV9 and TRBJ1-3, with TRBD1 as a possible D gene (5 bases). Trimming left V 2 bases short and J 3 bases short, with 18 bases between. CDR3 length: 17 residues. Germline V gene sequence: CDR1 SGDLS, CDR2 YYNGEE.

This clone was seen more than once but under ten times. V is TRBV7-9 and J is TRBJ1-5; D is uncertain. The V end was cut by 5 bases, the J end by 10 bases, with 15 bases between. Germline-derived CDR1 and CDR2 are SEHNR and FQNEAQ (reference sequence). The CDR3 runs 13 residues. The CDR3, as DNA: TGTGCCAGCAGCCCAGGCGTCATGGGCCCCCAGCATTTT. It is translated as CASSPGVMGPQHF.

This rearrangement joins TRBV27 to TRBJ2-3; perhaps TRBD2 as D (5 bases). V lost 2 bases and J 0 bases, leaving 12 bases between the germline ends. The CDR3 has 16 residues. The germline CDR1 and CDR2 sequences are MNHEY and SMNVEV (reference sequence). CDR3 sequence reads: CASSLMLARSTDTQYF. The CDR3 DNA reads TGTGCCAGCAGTTTAATGTTAGCGCGCAGCACAGATACGCAGTATTTT.

The V call is TRBV30, the J call TRBJ1-2; D possibly corresponds to TRBD1 (5 bases). This CDR3 spans 12 amino acids. V lost 2 bases and J 8 bases, leaving 12 bases between the germline ends. CDR1 and CDR2 (germline): GTSNPN, SVGIG (reference sequence). DNA for the CDR3: TGTGCCTGGAGTAGTCAGGGTGGAGGCTACACCTTC. This translates into CAWSSQGGGYTF.

This chain connects TRBV5-1 to TRBJ2-3; D possibly corresponds to TRBD1 (5 bases). The germline V gene has CDR1 SGHRS and CDR2 YFSETQ. The CDR3 sequence is 13 residues long. V was shortened by 2 bases and J by 8 bases, with 12 bases between the two germline ends. The CDR3 sequence is CASSLENRRTQYF. The CDR3 DNA sequence: TGCGCCAGCAGCTTAGAAAACAGGCGTACGCAGTATTTT.